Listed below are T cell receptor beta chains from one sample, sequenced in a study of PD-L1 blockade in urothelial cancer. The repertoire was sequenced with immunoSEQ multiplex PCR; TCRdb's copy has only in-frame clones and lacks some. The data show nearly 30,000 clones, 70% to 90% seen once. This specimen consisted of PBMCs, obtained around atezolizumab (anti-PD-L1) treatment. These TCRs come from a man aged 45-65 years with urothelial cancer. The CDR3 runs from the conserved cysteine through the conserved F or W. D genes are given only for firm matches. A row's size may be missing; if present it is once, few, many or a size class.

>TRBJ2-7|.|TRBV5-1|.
CASSLAPGIGYEQYF
TGCGCCAGCAGCTTGGCCCCGGGTATTGGGTACGAGCAGTACTTC
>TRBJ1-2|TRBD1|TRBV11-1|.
CASSFTGGADGYTF
TGTGCCAGCAGCTTTACAGGGGGCGCAGATGGCTACACCTTC
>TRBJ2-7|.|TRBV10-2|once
CASSKGLFYEQYF
TGCGCCAGCAGTAAGGGACTTTTCTACGAGCAGTACTTC
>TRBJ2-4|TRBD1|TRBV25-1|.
CASSGDRKAKNIQYF
TGTGCCAGCAGTGGGGACAGAAAAGCCAAAAACATTCAGTACTTC
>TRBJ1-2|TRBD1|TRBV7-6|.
CASSLTATGLSYGYTF
TGTGCCAGCAGCCTAACCGCGACAGGGTTGAGCTATGGCTACACCTTC
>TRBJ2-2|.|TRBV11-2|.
CASSTALVSGELFF
TGTGCCAGCAGCACGGCGCTAGTCTCCGGGGAGCTGTTTTTT
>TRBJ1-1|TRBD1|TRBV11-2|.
CASSLEGRGEAFF
TGTGCCAGCAGCTTAGAAGGCAGGGGGGAAGCTTTCTTT
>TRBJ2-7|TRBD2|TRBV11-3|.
CASSLTSGGIPGEQYF
TGTGCCAGCAGCTTAACTAGCGGGGGGATTCCGGGCGAGCAGTACTTC
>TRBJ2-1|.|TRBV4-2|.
CASSQERSVLTGDEQFF
TGTGCCAGCAGCCAAGAAAGGTCCGTACTAACGGGAGATGAGCAGTTCTTC
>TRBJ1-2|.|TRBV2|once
CASSATADYGYTF
TGTGCCAGCAGTGCAACGGCGGACTATGGCTACACCTTC
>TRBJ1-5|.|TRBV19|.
CASSIFGWGDDIQPQHF
TGTGCCAGTAGTATATTTGGGTGGGGGGACGACATACAGCCCCAGCATTTT
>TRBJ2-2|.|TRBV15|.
CATSRESRGSGELFF
TGTGCCACCAGCAGAGAATCCAGGGGAAGCGGGGAGCTGTTTTTT
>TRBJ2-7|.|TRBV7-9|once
CASSALEIAHF
TGTGCCAGCAGCGCCCTCGAGATTGCTCACTTC
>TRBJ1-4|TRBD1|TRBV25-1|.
CASSENVRTGREKLFF
TGTGCCAGCAGTGAAAATGTGAGGACAGGAAGGGAAAAACTGTTTTTT
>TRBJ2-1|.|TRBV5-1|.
CASSLDRAYNEQFF
TGCGCCAGCAGCTTGGACAGGGCCTACAATGAGCAGTTCTTC
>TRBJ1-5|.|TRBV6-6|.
CASNPGGWSNQPQHF
TGTGCCAGCAACCCGGGAGGGTGGAGCAATCAGCCCCAGCATTTT
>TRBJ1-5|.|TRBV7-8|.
CASSLSTGPSEPQHF
TGTGCCAGCAGCTTATCAACAGGGCCCTCAGAGCCCCAGCATTTT
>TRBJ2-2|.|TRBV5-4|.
CASSLYRSAGELFF
TGTGCCAGCAGCTTATACAGGAGCGCCGGGGAGCTGTTTTTT
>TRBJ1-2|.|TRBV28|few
CASTAPGGLLGYTF
TGTGCCAGCACCGCTCCGGGAGGCTTACTCGGCTACACCTTC
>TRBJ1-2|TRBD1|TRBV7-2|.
CASSPEGTGSNYGYTF
TGTGCCAGCAGCCCAGAGGGGACAGGGTCAAACTATGGCTACACCTTC
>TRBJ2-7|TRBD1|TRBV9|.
CASSATGDFSLAEQYF
TGTGCCAGCAGCGCCACAGGGGATTTTTCGCTTGCCGAGCAGTACTTC
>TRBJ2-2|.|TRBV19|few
CASSIQGATGELFF
TGTGCCAGTAGTATACAGGGTGCCACCGGGGAGCTGTTTTTT
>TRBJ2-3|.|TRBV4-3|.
CASSQFDTPDTDTQYF
TGCGCCAGCAGCCAGTTCGACACCCCCGACACAGATACGCAGTATTTT
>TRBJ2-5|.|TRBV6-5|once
CASSYTQGVGETQYF
TGTGCCAGCAGTTACACACAGGGTGTAGGAGAGACCCAGTACTTC
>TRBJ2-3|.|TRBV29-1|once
CSVDVVASDTQYF
TGCAGCGTAGATGTGGTAGCGTCAGATACGCAGTATTTT
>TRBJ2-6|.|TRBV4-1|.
CASSQVDMGILGANVLTF
TGCGCCAGCAGCCAAGTAGACATGGGCATACTGGGGGCCAACGTCCTGACTTTC
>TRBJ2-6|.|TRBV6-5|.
CASSSVGGSGANVLTF
TGTGCCAGCAGTTCGGTGGGGGGCTCTGGGGCCAACGTCCTGACTTTC
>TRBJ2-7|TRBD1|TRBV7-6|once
CASSPARGFSYEQYF
TGTGCCAGCAGCCCCGCCAGGGGGTTTTCCTACGAGCAGTACTTC
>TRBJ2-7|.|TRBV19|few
CASSISLGAYSREF
TGTGCCAGTAGTATATCCCTGGGCGCGTACAGCCGGGAATTC
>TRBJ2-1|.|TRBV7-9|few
CASSLRVNEQFF
TGTGCCAGCAGCTTACGGGTGAATGAGCAGTTCTTC
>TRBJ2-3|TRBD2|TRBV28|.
CASSLLASGVTDTQYF
TGTGCCAGCAGTTTACTGGCTAGCGGGGTCACAGATACGCAGTATTTT
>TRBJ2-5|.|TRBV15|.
CATSTGAGETQYF
TGTGCCACCAGCACAGGGGCCGGGGAGACCCAGTACTTC
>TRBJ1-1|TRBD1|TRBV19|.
CASRRDRLNTEAFF
TGTGCCAGTAGGCGGGACAGGTTGAACACTGAAGCTTTCTTT
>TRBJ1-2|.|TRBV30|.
CAWDSSYGYTF
TGTGCCTGGGACAGTTCCTATGGCTACACCTTC
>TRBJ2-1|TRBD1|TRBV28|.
CASSPPRDRSGEQFF
TGTGCCAGCAGTCCCCCCAGGGACAGGAGTGGTGAGCAGTTCTTC
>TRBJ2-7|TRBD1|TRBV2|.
CASLDRGPSVEQYF
TGTGCCAGCCTCGACAGGGGGCCTTCTGTCGAGCAGTACTTC
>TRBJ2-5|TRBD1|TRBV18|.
CASSPRQGQETQYF
TGTGCCAGCTCACCCAGACAGGGACAAGAGACCCAGTACTTC
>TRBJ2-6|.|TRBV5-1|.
CASSPFGGAPTAGANVLTF
TGCGCCAGCAGCCCCTTCGGAGGGGCTCCGACCGCTGGGGCCAACGTCCTGACTTTC
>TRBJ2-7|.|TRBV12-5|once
CASGLIRSQGNYEQYF
TGTGCTAGTGGTTTGATCAGGAGCCAGGGTAACTACGAGCAGTACTTC
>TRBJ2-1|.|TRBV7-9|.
CASSSREREEKGDEQFF
TGTGCCAGCAGCTCCCGTGAGAGGGAGGAAAAAGGGGATGAGCAGTTCTTC
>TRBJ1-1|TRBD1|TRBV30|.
CAWSVVGQRAEAFF
TGTGCCTGGAGTGTAGTGGGACAGAGGGCTGAAGCTTTCTTT
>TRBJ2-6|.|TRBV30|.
CAWSGEMAGANVLTF
TGTGCCTGGAGCGGGGAGATGGCCGGGGCCAACGTCCTGACTTTC
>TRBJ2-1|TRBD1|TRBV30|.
CAWSRGQGRNEQFF
TGTGCCTGGAGTCGAGGACAGGGGCGGAATGAGCAGTTCTTC
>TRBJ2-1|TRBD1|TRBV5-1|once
CASSFWGRTGLNEQFF
TGCGCCAGCAGCTTTTGGGGACGGACAGGGCTCAATGAGCAGTTCTTC
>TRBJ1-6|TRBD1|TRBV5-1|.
CASRMDRGDSPLHF
TGCGCCAGCAGAATGGACAGGGGAGATTCACCCCTCCACTTT
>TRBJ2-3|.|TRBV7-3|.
CASSSTIGGADTQYF
TGTGCCAGCAGCTCCACGATCGGGGGTGCAGATACGCAGTATTTT
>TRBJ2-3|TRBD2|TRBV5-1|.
CASSAKLAGGIDTQYF
TGCGCCAGCAGCGCCAAACTAGCGGGAGGGATAGATACGCAGTATTTT
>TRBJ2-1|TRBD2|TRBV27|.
CASSYYSGSSGNEQFF
TGTGCCAGCAGTTACTATAGCGGGAGTTCTGGCAATGAGCAGTTCTTC
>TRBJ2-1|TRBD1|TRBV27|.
CASSSGTGSYNEQFF
TGTGCCAGCAGTTCGGGGACAGGGTCTTACAATGAGCAGTTCTTC
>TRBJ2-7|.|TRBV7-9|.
CASSFGQEGEQYF
TGTGCCAGCAGCTTTGGACAGGAGGGCGAGCAGTACTTC
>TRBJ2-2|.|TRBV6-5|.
CASSDTGLHRGAVF
TGTGCCAGCAGCGATACAGGGCTGCACCGGGGAGCTGTTTTT
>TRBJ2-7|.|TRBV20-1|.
CSAKDSYEQYF
TGCAGTGCTAAAGACAGTTACGAGCAGTACTTC
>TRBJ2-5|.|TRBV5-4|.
CASSLAGMGQETQYF
TGTGCCAGCAGCTTGGCGGGGATGGGGCAAGAGACCCAGTACTTC
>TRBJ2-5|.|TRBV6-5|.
CASSFSTWGSQETQYF
TGTGCCAGCAGTTTCTCAACTTGGGGCAGCCAAGAGACCCAGTACTTC
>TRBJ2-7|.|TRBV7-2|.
CASSPSPSTASYEQYF
TGTGCCAGCAGCCCTTCCCCCTCGACTGCTTCCTACGAGCAGTACTTC